The entry below describes one T cell receptor (beta chain). Germline V gene data show CDR1 as SGHDN and CDR2 as FVKESK. CDR3 length: 15 residues. V was trimmed by 1 base and J by 1 base, leaving 10 bases between them. This record comes from a study of blood T cell repertoires in COVID-19. Repertoires were generated with immunoSEQ multiplex PCR, while TCRdb's copy carries only in-frame clones and drops some. The sample records roughly 200,000 clones, more than 85% being singletons. The receptor's source is a woman aged 35 to 49 in a cohort exposed to, infected with or recovered from COVID-19 (not recorded which). Sequenced: PBMCs or T cells enriched from blood (not recorded which). The gene calls are TRBV14 and TRBJ1-2; no clear D. The CDR3 DNA reads TGTGCCAGCAGCCAAGGAGTCACGGTTAACTATGGCTACACCTTC. This sequence encodes CASSQGVTVNYGYTF.